The 7 T cell receptor beta chains below come from one sample, sequenced in a study of CD8+ T cells in alopecia areata. It was cDNA, reverse transcribed from extracted RNA, that served as the sequencing template. Assay: immunoSEQ multiplex PCR; the TCRdb copy retains only in-frame clones and omits some. The table lists approximately 180,000 clones, less than 75% of them singletons. Sequences were derived from CD8+ T cells sorted from blood, sampled at week 0. Every receptor here comes from a human donor with alopecia areata.

This clone was counted between two and nine times. The gene calls are TRBV7-9 and TRBJ2-2, with D unresolved. The CDR3 length is 15 residues. Trimming took 2 bases from V and 1 from J, leaving 8 bases between them. CDR1 is SEHNR, CDR2 FQNEAQ, per germline (reference sequence). CDR3 DNA sequence: TGTGCCAGCAGCTTAAAAGACGGGAACACCGGGGAGCTGTTTTTT. Amino acids: CASSLKDGNTGELFF.

The chain is built from TRBV13 and TRBJ2-1, with 7 bases fitting TRBD1. This CDR3 contains 14 residues. Germline V gene lookup returns CDR1 PRHDT and CDR2 FYEKMQ (reference sequence). Trimming cost V 5 bases and J 6 bases; bases outside gene matches: 7. CDR3 residues: CASSDWDRSNEQFF. The CDR3 nucleotides read TGTGCCAGCAGCGATTGGGACAGAAGCAATGAGCAGTTCTTC. Based on the CDR3 plus reference TRBV13 and TRBJ2-1, the full variable domain is AAGVIQSPRHLIKEKRETATLKCYPIPRHDTVYWYQQGPGQDPQFLISFYEKMQSDKGSIPDRFSAQQFSDYHSELNMSSLELGDSALYFCASSDWDRSNEQFFGPGTRLTVL.

The genes are TRBV13 and TRBJ1-1; 9 bases are a match to TRBD1. V gave up 5 bases and J gave up 4 bases; unmatched junction bases: 8. The CDR3 has 15 amino acids. Germline loops: CDR1 PRHDT, CDR2 FYEKMQ (reference sequence). The CDR3 spells CASSVYRGQVTEAFF. The DNA for the CDR3 is TGTGCCAGCAGCGTATACAGGGGGCAGGTCACTGAAGCTTTCTTT.

The chain is built from TRBV7-2 and TRBJ2-7, with D hard to call. Germline-derived CDR1 and CDR2 are SGHTA and FQGNSA. Trimming shortened V by 1 base and J by 3 bases, and 10 bases separated the two germline ends. The CDR3 has 14 amino acids. Written as DNA, the CDR3 is TGTGCCAGCAGCTTAGAGGGCAGGCGCTACGAGCAGTACTTC. Protein sequence: CASSLEGRRYEQYF.

This clone was seen more than once but under ten times. V gene TRBV27 combines with J gene TRBJ2-7; no clear D. Trimming left V 5 bases short and J 6 bases short, with 11 bases between. The CDR3 has 12 amino acids. The V gene's germline CDR1 is MNHEY and CDR2 SMNVEV (reference sequence). The CDR3 coding sequence is TGTGCCAGCAGTCCAAAGTCCCGCGAGCAGTACTTC. It specifies CASSPKSREQYF.

The gene calls are TRBV5-1 and TRBJ1-1; weak D call: TRBD1 (5 bases). Germline V CDR1 and CDR2: SGHRS, YFSETQ. This CDR3 is built from 13 residues. The germline V and J ends were trimmed by 4 bases and 4 bases, with 11 bases remaining between them. CDR3 amino acids: CASSPGGSTEAFF. The CDR3 nucleotides read TGCGCCAGCAGCCCGGGGGGGAGCACTGAAGCTTTCTTT.

The genes are TRBV30 and TRBJ2-5; perhaps TRBD1 as D (6 bases). Trimming shortened V by 2 bases and J by 2 bases, and 9 bases separated the two germline ends. This CDR3 is 13 amino acids long. Germline lookup yields CDR1 GTSNPN and CDR2 SVGIG (reference sequence). This chain's CDR3 is CAWSKDSQETQYF. CDR3 coding DNA: TGTGCCTGGAGTAAGGACAGTCAAGAGACCCAGTACTTC. Filled out from reference TRBV30 and TRBJ2-5, the complete variable domain reads SQTIHQWPATLVQPVGSPLSLECTVEGTSNPNLYWYRQAAGRGLQLLFYSVGIGQISSEVPQNLSASRPQDRQFILSSKKLLLSDSGFYLCAWSKDSQETQYFGPGTRLLVL.